Listed here are 2 T cell receptor beta chains from one sample, sequenced in a study of T-cell reconstitution after alpha-beta-depleted transplantation in children. A TCRbeta library incorporating unique molecular identifiers was prepared. TCRdb itself ran the PCR reads through MiXCR, one entry per CDR3 protein. The table has 55,000 to 85,000 distinct CDR3 sequences, about a tenth seen once. The source was PBMCs, collected before TCRalphabeta/CD19-depleted stem cell transplant. The receptors shown here come from a boy aged 10-17 years with acute myeloid leukemia, due to receive a stem cell transplant.

This clonotype was observed many times. The genes are TRBV28 and TRBJ2-1; 11 bases are a match to TRBD2. The CDR3 contains 18 residues. CDR1 MDHEN and CDR2 SYDVKM come from the germline V gene. V shed 5 bases and J 2 bases; nucleotides not matched to a gene: 11. The CDR3 spells CASSPGTSGLTPYNEQFF. DNA of the CDR3: TGTGCCAGCAGTCCGGGGACTAGCGGCCTCACCCCCTACAATGAGCAGTTCTTC.

In DNA, the CDR3 is TGTGCCAGTAGTAGACGACTAGCGGGGTTAAATGAGCAGTTCTTC. This translates into CASSRRLAGLNEQFF. V gene TRBV19 combines with J gene TRBJ2-1; 11 nucleotides agree with TRBD2. This CDR3 spans 15 amino acids. Unmatched junction bases numbered 6, after V lost 4 bases and J lost 7 bases. Germline loops: CDR1 LNHDA, CDR2 SQIVND (reference sequence).